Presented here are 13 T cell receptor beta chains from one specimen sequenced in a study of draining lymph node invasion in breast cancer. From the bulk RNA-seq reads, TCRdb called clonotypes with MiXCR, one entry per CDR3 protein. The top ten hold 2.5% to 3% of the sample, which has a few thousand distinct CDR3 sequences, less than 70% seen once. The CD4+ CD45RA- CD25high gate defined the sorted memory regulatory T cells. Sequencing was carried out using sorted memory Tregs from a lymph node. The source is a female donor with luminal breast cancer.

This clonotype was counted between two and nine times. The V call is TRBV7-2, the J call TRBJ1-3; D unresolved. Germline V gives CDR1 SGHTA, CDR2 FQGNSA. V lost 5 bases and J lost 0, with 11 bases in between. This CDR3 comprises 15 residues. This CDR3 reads CASSLFLGSGNTIYF. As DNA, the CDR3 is TGTGCCAGCAGCCTCTTCTTGGGCTCTGGAAACACCATATATTTT.

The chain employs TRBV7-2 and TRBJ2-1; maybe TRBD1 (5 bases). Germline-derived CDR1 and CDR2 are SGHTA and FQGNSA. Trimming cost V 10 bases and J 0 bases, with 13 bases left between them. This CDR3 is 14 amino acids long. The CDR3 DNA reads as TGTGCCACCAGGGATAAGGTCTCCTACAATGAGCAGTTCTTC. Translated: CATRDKVSYNEQFF.

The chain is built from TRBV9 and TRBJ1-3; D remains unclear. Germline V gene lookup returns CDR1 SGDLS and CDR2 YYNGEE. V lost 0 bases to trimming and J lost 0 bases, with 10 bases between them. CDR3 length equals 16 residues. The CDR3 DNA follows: TGTGCCAGCAGCGTAGATGACGGCTTCTCTGGAAACACCATATATTTT. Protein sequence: CASSVDDGFSGNTIYF.

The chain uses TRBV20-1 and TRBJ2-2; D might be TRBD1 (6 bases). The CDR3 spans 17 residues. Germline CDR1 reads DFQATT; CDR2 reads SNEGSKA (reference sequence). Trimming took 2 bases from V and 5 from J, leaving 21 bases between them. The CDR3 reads CSARPDRPSVGTGELFF. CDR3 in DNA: TGCAGTGCTAGACCTGACAGGCCCTCCGTCGGAACCGGGGAGCTGTTTTTT.

The CDR3 region is CASSLDRGGGPQHF. The CDR3 bases are TGTGCCAGCAGCTTGGACAGGGGTGGGGGTCCCCAGCATTTT. The rearrangement joins TRBV5-4 to TRBJ1-5; the match to TRBD1 covers 7 bases. Per the germline V gene, CDR1 is SGHNT and CDR2 is YYREEE (reference sequence). Trimming removed 0 bases from V and 10 bases from J; junction bases left unmatched: 7. The CDR3 runs to 14 residues. The variable domain in full, completed from reference TRBV5-4 and TRBJ1-5, reads ETGVTQSPTHLIKTRGQQVTLRCSSQSGHNTVSWYQQALGQGPQFIFQYYREEENGRGNFPPRFSGLQFPNYSSELNVNALELDDSALYLCASSLDRGGGPQHFGDGTRLSIL.

The CDR3, as DNA: TGTGCCAGTAGTATACCCGGGGAGCTGTTTTTT. Residues: CASSIPGELFF. The chain recombines TRBV19 with TRBJ2-2; no reliable D call. Looked up from germline, CDR1 is LNHDA and CDR2 is SQIVND (reference sequence). The CDR3 consists of 11 residues. V was pared by 2 bases and J by 6 bases, with 1 base between.

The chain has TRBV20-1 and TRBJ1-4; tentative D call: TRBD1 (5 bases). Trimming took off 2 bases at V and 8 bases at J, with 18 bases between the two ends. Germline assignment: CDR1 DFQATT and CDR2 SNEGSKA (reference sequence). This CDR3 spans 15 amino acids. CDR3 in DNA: TGCAGTGCTAGATTCCCGGGGGTTTCTCGGGAAAAACTGTTTTTT. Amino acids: CSARFPGVSREKLFF.

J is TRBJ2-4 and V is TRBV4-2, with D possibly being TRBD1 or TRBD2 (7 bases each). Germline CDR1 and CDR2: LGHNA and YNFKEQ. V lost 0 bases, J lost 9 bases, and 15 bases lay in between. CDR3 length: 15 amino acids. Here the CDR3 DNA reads TGTGCCAGCAGCCAAGATCCAGGGGGGGCCTCCATTCAGTACTTC. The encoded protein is CASSQDPGGASIQYF.

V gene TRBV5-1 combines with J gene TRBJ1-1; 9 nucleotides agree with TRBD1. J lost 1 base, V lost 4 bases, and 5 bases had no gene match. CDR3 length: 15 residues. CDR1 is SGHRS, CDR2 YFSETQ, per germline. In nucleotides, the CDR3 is TGCGCCAGCAGCACGCGACAGGGGGAGAACACTGAAGCTTTCTTT. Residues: CASSTRQGENTEAFF.

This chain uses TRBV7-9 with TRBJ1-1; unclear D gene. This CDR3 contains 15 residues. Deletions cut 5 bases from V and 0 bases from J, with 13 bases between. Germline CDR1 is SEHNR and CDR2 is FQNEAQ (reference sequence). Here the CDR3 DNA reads TGTGCCAGCAGCCCTTCGGACGGAATGAACACTGAAGCTTTCTTT. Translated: CASSPSDGMNTEAFF. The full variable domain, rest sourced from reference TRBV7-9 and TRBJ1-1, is DTGVSQNPRHKITKRGQNVTFRCDPISEHNRLYWYRQTLGQGPEFLTYFQNEAQLEKSRLLSDRFSAERPKGSFSTLEIQRTEQGDSAMYLCASSPSDGMNTEAFFGQGTRLTVV.

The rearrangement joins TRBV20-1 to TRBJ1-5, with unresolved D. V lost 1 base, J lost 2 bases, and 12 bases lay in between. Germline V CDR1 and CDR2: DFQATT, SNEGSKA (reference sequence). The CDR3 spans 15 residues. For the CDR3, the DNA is TGCAGTGCTAGAGTCTCGGGTCTGCGCAATCAGCCCCAGCATTTT. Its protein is CSARVSGLRNQPQHF.

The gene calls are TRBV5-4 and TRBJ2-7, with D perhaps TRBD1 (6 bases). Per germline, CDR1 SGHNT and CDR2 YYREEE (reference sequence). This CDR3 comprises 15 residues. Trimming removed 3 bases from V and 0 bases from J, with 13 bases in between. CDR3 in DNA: TGTGCCAGCAGCTACCGACAGGCCAGCTCCTACGAGCAGTACTTC. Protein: CASSYRQASSYEQYF.

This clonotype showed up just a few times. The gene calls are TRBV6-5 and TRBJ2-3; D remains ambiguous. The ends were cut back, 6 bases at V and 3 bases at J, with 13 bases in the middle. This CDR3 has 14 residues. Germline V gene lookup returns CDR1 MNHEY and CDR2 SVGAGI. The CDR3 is CASRPPSGTDTQYF. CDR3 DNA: TGTGCCAGCAGGCCACCTTCGGGTACAGATACGCAGTATTTT.